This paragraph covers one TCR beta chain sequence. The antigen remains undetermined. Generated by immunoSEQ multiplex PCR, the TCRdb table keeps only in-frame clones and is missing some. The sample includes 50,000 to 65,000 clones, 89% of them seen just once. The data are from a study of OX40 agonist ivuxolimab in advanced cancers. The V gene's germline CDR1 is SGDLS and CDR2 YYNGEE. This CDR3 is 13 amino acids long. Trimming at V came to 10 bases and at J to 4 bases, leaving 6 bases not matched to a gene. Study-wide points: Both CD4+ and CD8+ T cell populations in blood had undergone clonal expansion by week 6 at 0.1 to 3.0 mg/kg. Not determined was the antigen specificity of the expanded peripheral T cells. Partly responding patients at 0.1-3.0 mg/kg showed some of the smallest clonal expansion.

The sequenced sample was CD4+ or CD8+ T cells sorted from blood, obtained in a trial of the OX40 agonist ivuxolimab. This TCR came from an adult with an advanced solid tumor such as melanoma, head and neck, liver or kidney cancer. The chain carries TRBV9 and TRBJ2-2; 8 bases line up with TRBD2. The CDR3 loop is CAGKRETTGELFF. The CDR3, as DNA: TGTGCCGGCAAGCGGGAGACCACCGGGGAGCTGTTTTTT.